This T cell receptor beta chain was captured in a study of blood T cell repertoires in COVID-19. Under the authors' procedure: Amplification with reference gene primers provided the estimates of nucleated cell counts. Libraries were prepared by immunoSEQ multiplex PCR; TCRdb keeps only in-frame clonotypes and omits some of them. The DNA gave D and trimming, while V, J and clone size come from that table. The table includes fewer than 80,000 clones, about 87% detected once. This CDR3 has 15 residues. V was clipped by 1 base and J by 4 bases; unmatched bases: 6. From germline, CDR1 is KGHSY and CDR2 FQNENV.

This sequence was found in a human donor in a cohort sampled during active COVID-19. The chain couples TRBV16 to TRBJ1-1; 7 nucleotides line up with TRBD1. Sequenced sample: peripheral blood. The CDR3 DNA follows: TGTGCCAGCAGCCAATTGACAGGGTTGGGCACTGAAGCTTTCTTT. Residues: CASSQLTGLGTEAFF.